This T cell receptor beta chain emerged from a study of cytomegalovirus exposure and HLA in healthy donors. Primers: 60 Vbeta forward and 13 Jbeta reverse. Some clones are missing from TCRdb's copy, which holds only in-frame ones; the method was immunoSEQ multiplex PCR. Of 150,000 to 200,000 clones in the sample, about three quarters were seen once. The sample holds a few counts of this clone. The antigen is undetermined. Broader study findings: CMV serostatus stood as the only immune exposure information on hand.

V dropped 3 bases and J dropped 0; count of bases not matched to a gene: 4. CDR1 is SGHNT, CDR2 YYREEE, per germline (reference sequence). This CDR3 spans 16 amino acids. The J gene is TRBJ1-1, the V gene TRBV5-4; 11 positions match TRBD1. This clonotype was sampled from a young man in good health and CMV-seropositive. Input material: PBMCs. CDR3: CASSSGTGGVNTEAFF. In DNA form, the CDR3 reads TGTGCCAGCAGCTCCGGGACAGGGGGGGTGAACACTGAAGCTTTCTTT.